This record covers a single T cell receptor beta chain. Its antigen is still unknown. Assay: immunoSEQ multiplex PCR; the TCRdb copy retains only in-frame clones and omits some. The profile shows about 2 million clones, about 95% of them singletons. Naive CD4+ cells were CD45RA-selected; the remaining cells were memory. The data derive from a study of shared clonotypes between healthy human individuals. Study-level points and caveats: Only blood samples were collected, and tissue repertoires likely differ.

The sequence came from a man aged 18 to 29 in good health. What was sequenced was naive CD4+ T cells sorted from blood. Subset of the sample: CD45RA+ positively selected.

The CDR3 DNA follows: TGTGCCAGCAGTCAACAGGGGGCGCGCACTGAAGCTTTCTTT. Encoded protein: CASSQQGARTEAFF. The chain has TRBV11-2 and TRBJ1-1; 9 bases fit TRBD1. J was trimmed by 4 bases and V by 6 bases; bases with no gene match: 6. The CDR3 contains 14 residues. Looked up from germline, CDR1 is SGHAT and CDR2 is FQNNGV.